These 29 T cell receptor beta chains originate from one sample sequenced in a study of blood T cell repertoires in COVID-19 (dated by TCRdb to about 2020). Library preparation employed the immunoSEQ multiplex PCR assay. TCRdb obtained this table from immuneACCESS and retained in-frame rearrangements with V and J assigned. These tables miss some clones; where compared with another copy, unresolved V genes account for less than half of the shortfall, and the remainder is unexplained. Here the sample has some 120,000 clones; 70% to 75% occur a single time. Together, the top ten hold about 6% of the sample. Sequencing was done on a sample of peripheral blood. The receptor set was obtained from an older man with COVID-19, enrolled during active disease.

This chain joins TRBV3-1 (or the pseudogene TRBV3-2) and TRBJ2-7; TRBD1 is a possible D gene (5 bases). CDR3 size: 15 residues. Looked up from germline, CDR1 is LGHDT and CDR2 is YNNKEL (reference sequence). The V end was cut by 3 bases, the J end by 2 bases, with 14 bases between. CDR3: CASSQRQPLTYEQYF. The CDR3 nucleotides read TGTGCCAGCAGCCAGCGACAGCCTCTGACCTACGAGCAGTACTTC.

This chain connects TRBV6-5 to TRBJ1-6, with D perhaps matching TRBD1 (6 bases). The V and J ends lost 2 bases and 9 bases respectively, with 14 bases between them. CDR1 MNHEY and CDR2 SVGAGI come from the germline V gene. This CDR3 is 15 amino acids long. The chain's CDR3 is CASSYRRGIRSPLHF. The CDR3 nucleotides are TGTGCCAGCAGTTACCGCAGGGGAATTCGTTCACCCCTCCACTTT.

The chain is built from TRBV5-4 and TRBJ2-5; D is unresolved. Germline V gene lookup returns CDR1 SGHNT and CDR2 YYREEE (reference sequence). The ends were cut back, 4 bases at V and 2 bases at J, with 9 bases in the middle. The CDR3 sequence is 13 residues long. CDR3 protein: CASSNQTQETQYF. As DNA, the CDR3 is TGTGCCAGCAGCAATCAAACACAAGAGACCCAGTACTTC.

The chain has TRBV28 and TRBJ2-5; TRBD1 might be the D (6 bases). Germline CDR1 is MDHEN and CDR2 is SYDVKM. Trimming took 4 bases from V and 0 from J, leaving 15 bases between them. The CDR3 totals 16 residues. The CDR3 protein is CASSSPWTVYQETQYF. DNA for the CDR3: TGTGCCAGCAGTTCCCCCTGGACAGTATACCAAGAGACCCAGTACTTC.

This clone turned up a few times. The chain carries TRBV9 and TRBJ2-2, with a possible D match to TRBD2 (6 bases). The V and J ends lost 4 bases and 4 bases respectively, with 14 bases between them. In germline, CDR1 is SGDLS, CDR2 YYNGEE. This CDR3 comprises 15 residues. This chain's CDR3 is CASSPGDFITGELFF. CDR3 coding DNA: TGTGCCAGCAGCCCCGGGGACTTCATCACCGGGGAGCTGTTTTTT.

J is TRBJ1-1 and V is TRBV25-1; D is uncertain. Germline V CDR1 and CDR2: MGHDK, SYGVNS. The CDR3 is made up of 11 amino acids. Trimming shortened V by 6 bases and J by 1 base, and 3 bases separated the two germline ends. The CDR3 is CASRRNTEAFF. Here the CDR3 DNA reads TGTGCCAGCAGGAGGAACACTGAAGCTTTCTTT.

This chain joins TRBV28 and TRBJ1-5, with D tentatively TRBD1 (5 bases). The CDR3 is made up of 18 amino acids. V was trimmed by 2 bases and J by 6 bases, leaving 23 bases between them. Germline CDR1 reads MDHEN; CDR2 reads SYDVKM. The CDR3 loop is CASSLAARGAGWIQPQHF. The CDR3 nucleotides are TGTGCCAGCAGTTTAGCGGCCCGAGGGGCGGGGTGGATTCAGCCCCAGCATTTT. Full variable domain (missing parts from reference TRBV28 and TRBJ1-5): DVKVTQSSRYLVKRTGEKVFLECVQDMDHENMFWYRQDPGLGLRLIYFSYDVKMKEKGDIPEGYSVSREKKERFSLILESASTNQTSMYLCASSLAARGAGWIQPQHFGDGTRLSIL.

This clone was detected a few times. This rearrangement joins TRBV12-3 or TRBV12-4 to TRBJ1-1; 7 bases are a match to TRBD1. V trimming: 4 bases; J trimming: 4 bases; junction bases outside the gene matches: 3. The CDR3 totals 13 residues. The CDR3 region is CASSSTGFTEAFF. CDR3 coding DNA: TGTGCCAGCAGTTCGACAGGGTTCACTGAAGCTTTCTTT.

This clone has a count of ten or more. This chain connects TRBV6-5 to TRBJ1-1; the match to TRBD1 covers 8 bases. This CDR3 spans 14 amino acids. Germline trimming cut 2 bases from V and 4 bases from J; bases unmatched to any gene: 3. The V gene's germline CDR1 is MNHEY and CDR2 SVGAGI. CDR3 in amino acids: CASSYPGGFTEAFF. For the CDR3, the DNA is TGTGCCAGCAGTTACCCAGGGGGCTTCACTGAAGCTTTCTTT.

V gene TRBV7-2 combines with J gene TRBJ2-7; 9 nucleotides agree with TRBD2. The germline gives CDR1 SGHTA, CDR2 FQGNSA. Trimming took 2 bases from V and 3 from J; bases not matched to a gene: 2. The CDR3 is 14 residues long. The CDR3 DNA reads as TGTGCCAGCAGCTTATTACTAGCGGGCTACGAGCAGTACTTC. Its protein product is CASSLLLAGYEQYF.

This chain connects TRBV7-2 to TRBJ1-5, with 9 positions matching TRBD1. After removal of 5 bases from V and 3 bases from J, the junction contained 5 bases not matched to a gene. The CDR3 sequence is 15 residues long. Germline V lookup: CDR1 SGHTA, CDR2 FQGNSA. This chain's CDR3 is CASSTRTGANQPQHF. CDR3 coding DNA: TGTGCCAGCAGCACAAGGACAGGGGCCAATCAGCCCCAGCATTTT.

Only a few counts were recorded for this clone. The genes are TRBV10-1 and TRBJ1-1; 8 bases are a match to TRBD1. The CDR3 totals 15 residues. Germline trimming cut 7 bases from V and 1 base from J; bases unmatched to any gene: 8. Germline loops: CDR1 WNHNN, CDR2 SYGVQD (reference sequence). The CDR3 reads CASTTLGTGNTEAFF. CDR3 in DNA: TGCGCCAGCACCACCCTCGGGACAGGGAACACTGAAGCTTTCTTT.

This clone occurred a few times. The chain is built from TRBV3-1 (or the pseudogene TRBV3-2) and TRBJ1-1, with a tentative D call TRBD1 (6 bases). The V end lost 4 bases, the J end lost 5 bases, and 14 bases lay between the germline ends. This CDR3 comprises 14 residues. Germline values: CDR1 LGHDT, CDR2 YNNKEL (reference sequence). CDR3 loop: CASSPSGGVTEAFF. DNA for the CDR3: TGTGCCAGCAGCCCCTCGGGGGGCGTAACTGAAGCTTTCTTT.

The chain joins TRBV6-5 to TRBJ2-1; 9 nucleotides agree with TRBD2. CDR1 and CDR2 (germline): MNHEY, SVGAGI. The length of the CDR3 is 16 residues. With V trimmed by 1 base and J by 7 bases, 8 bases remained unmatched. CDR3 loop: CASSYLVAGVVNEQFF. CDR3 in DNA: TGTGCCAGCAGTTACTTGGTAGCGGGAGTCGTTAATGAGCAGTTCTTC.

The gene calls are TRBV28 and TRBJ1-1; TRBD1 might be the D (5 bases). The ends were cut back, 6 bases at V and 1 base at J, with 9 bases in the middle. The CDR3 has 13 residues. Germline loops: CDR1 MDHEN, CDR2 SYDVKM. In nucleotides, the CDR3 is TGTGCCAGCAGGGAGCAGGGGAACACTGAAGCTTTCTTT. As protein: CASREQGNTEAFF.

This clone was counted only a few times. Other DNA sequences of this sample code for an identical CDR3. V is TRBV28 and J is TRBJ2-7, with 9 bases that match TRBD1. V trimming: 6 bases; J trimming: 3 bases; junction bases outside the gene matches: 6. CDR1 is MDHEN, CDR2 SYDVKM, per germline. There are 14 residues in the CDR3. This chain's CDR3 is CASSRTGGSYEQYF. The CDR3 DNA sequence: TGTGCCAGCAGCCGTACAGGGGGCAGCTACGAGCAGTACTTC. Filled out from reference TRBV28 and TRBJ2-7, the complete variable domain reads DVKVTQSSRYLVKRTGEKVFLECVQDMDHENMFWYRQDPGLGLRLIYFSYDVKMKEKGDIPEGYSVSREKKERFSLILESASTNQTSMYLCASSRTGGSYEQYFGPGTRLTVT.

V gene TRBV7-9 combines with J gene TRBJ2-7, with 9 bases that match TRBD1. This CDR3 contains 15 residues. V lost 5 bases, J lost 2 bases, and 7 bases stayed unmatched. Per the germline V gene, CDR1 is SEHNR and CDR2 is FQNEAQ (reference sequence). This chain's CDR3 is CASSPAGTGPYEQYF. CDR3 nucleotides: TGTGCCAGCAGCCCGGCGGGGACAGGGCCCTACGAGCAGTACTTC.

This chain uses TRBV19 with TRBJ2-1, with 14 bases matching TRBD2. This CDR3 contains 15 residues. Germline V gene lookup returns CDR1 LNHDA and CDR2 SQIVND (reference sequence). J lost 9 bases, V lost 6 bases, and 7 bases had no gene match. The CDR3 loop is CASSMGLAGASEQFF. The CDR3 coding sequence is TGTGCCAGTAGCATGGGACTAGCGGGAGCATCTGAGCAGTTCTTC.

CDR3 in amino acids: CASSPASGSGSRYEQYF. In nucleotides, the CDR3 is TGTGCCAGCTCACCGGCTAGCGGGAGCGGCAGCAGATACGAGCAGTACTTC. The chain combines TRBV18 with TRBJ2-7, with 10 bases identical to TRBD2. The CDR3 totals 17 residues. After removal of 3 bases from V and 4 bases from J, the junction contained 12 bases not matched to a gene. CDR1 is KGHSH, CDR2 LQKENI, per germline.

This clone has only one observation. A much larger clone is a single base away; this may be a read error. The CDR3 DNA reads as TGTGCCATCAACCCGGGACAGGGGTCCTACAAGCAGTACTTC. This gives the protein CAINPGQGSYKQYF. The chain links TRBV10-3 to TRBJ2-7; 10 bases agree with TRBD1. Per germline, CDR1 ENHRY and CDR2 SYGVKD. CDR3 size: 14 residues.

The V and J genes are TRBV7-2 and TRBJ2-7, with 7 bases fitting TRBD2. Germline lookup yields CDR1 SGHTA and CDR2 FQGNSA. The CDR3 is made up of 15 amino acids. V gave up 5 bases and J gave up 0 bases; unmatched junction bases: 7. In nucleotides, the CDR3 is TGTGCCAGCAGCCCCCTCCTAGCGGCCTCCTACGAGCAGTACTTC. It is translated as CASSPLLAASYEQYF. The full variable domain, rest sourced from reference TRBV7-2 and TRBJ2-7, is GAGVSQSPSNKVTEKGKDVELRCDPISGHTALYWYRQSLGQGLEFLIYFQGNSAPDKSGLPSDRFSAERTGGSVSTLTIQRTQQEDSAVYLCASSPLLAASYEQYFGPGTRLTVT.

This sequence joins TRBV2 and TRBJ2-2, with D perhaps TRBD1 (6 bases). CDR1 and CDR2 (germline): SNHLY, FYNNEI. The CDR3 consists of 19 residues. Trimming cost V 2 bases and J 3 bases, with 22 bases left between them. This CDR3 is CASSERLAGARWDTGELFF. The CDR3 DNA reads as TGTGCCAGCAGTGAAAGGCTAGCAGGGGCCCGTTGGGACACCGGGGAGCTGTTTTTT.

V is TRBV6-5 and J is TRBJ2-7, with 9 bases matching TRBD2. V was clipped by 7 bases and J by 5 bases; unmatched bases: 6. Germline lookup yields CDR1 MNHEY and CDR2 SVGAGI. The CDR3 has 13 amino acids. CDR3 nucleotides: TGTGCCAGCACAGGCGGGAGGGCCCACGAGCAGTACTTC. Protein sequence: CASTGGRAHEQYF.

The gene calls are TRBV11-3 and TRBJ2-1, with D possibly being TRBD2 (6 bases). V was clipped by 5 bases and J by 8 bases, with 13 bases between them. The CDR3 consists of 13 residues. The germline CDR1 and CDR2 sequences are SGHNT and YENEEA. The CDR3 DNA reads TGTGCCAGCAGCCGACTAGATCAACATGAGCAGTTCTTC. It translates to CASSRLDQHEQFF.

The CDR3, as DNA: TGTGCCAGCAGCTTAGCGAGGGCGGGGGGCGACGGCTACACCTTC. Its protein product is CASSLARAGGDGYTF. The rearrangement links TRBV7-8 to TRBJ1-2; tentatively, D is TRBD1 (6 bases). The CDR3 sequence is 15 residues long. V lost 0 bases and J 8 bases, leaving 16 bases between the germline ends. The V gene's germline CDR1 is SGHVS and CDR2 FQNEAQ. Full variable domain (remainder filled in from reference TRBV7-8 and TRBJ1-2): GAGVSQSPRYKVAKRGQDVALRCDPISGHVSLFWYQQALGQGPEFLTYFQNEAQLDKSGLPSDRFFAERPEGSVSTLKIQRTQQEDSAVYLCASSLARAGGDGYTFGSGTRLTVV.

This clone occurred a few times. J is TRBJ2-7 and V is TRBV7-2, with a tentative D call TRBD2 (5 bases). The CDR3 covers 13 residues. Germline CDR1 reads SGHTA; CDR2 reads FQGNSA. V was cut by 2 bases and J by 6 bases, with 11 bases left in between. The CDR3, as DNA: TGTGCCAGCAGCTTAAGTGGACTTCTCGAGCAGTACTTC. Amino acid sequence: CASSLSGLLEQYF.

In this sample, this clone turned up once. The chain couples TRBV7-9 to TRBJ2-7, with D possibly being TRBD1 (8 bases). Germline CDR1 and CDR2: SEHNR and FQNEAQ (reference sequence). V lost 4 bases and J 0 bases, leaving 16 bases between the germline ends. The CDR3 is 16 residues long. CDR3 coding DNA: TGTGCCAGCAGCTCAGGGGAGGGACAGGCCTCCTACGAGCAGTACTTC. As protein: CASSSGEGQASYEQYF.

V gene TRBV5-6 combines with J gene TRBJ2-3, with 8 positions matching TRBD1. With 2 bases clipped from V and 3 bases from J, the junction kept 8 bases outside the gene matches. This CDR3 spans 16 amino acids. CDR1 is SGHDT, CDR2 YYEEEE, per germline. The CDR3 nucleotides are TGTGCCAGCAGCTTAGGTGGGACAGGCTTTACAGATACGCAGTATTTT. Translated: CASSLGGTGFTDTQYF.

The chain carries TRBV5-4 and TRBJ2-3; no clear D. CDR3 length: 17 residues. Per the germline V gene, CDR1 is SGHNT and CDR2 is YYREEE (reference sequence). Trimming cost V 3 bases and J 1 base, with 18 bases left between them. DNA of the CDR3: TGTGCCAGCAGCTCGACCCCTATGGCGGCCCGCACAGATACGCAGTATTTT. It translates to CASSSTPMAARTDTQYF.